This entry is about one TCR beta chain. The entry originates in a study of control samples from healthy donors and cancer patients. Germline values: CDR1 LGHNA, CDR2 YSLEER. The CDR3 totals 16 residues. The V end was cut by 0 bases, the J end by 0 bases, with 9 bases between. The repertoire was sequenced with immunoSEQ multiplex PCR; TCRdb's copy has only in-frame clones and lacks some. The data contain 150,000 to 200,000 clones, about 90% of them singletons. The chain joins TRBV4-3 to TRBJ2-1; D gene uncertain. The sequenced sample consisted of blood. This clonotype was sampled from a man between 18 and 35 years old in good health. The CDR3 nucleotides are TGCGCCAGCAGCCAAGATTGGACGAGCTCCTACAATGAGCAGTTCTTC. This codes for CASSQDWTSSYNEQFF.